A single sample gave rise to the 10 T cell receptor beta chains below, sequenced in a study of immune evolution from preneoplasia to lung adenocarcinoma. Sequencing used immunoSEQ multiplex PCR; TCRdb keeps in-frame clones, though not all of them. The table records around 4,500 clones, about four fifths of them present only once. Sequencing was performed on FFPE adjacent normal lung tissue. The receptors here all came from a person between 65 and 80 years old with lung adenocarcinoma.

J is TRBJ1-2 and V is TRBV6-5; no clear D gene. V was clipped by 3 bases and J by 8 bases, with 13 bases between them. The CDR3 runs 13 residues. Looked up from germline, CDR1 is MNHEY and CDR2 is SVGAGI. CDR3 nucleotides: TGTGCCAGCAGTTATGGAGGGTTCAGAGGCTACACCTTC. Its translation is CASSYGGFRGYTF.

The rearrangement joins TRBV4-2 to TRBJ2-3; TRBD2 matches at 9 bases. From germline, CDR1 is LGHNA and CDR2 YNFKEQ. CDR3 length: 15 residues. V lost 5 bases to trimming and J lost 2 bases; unmatched junction nucleotides: 5. CDR3 nucleotide sequence: TGTGCCAGCAGCACGGGACTAGCCCTCACAGATACGCAGTATTTT. Residues: CASSTGLALTDTQYF.

The gene calls are TRBV29-1 and TRBJ1-2, with 8 positions matching TRBD1. The CDR3 consists of 14 residues. J lost 8 bases, V lost 7 bases, and 15 bases had no gene match. The V gene's germline CDR1 is SQVTM and CDR2 ANQGSEA. CDR3 DNA: TGCAGCGCAGATATAGGACAGGGAGGCTGGGGCTACACCTTC. Protein product: CSADIGQGGWGYTF.

The rearrangement links TRBV11-2 to TRBJ2-7; D remains ambiguous. CDR1 and CDR2 from the germline V gene are SGHAT and FQNNGV. The CDR3 totals 15 residues. Trimming took off 0 bases at V and 0 bases at J, with 9 bases between the two ends. CDR3 sequence (DNA): TGTGCCAGCAGCTTAGATCTGCGGAACTCCTACGAGCAGTACTTC. Translating it yields CASSLDLRNSYEQYF.

The chain uses TRBV5-1 and TRBJ1-4; tentatively, D is TRBD1 (5 bases). Trimming removed 0 bases at V and 5 bases at J, with 11 bases between. The germline V gene encodes CDR1 SGHRS and CDR2 YFSETQ. The CDR3 is 15 amino acids. The CDR3 coding sequence is TGCGCCAGCAGCTTGGCCGGGGGGGAAAATGAAAAACTGTTTTTT. It encodes CASSLAGGENEKLFF.

The chain recombines TRBV30 with TRBJ1-2; weak D call: TRBD1 (6 bases). CDR3 length: 13 residues. V lost 4 bases, J lost 8 bases, and 17 bases lay in between. In germline, CDR1 is GTSNPN, CDR2 SVGIG (reference sequence). CDR3 sequence reads: CAWTTGGAGGYTF. The DNA for the CDR3 is TGTGCCTGGACCACGGGGGGGGCAGGAGGCTACACCTTC.

The chain links TRBV11-3 to TRBJ2-2; 7 nucleotides match TRBD1. The CDR3 has 16 amino acids. The trim removed 4 bases at V and 1 base at J, leaving 6 bases unmatched. The germline CDR1 and CDR2 sequences are SGHNT and YENEEA. The CDR3 DNA reads TGTGCCAGCAGCTCCCTGACAGGGATGAACACCGGGGAGCTGTTTTTT. This sequence encodes CASSSLTGMNTGELFF.

This rearrangement joins TRBV13 to TRBJ2-3; TRBD2 agrees at 8 bases. This CDR3 spans 15 amino acids. The V gene's germline CDR1 is PRHDT and CDR2 FYEKMQ (reference sequence). Trimming removed 2 bases from V and 7 bases from J; junction bases left unmatched: 8. CDR3 region: CASSLTGLGTNTQYF. CDR3 in DNA: TGTGCCAGCAGCTTAACGGGACTAGGGACAAATACGCAGTATTTT.

This clone was detected only a few times. The chain couples TRBV27 to TRBJ2-2, with a tentative D call TRBD2 (6 bases). Germline CDR1 and CDR2: MNHEY and SMNVEV (reference sequence). The ends were cut back, 3 bases at V and 8 bases at J, with 10 bases in the middle. The CDR3 consists of 13 residues. The CDR3 spells CASSFGGIGELFF. Here the CDR3 DNA reads TGTGCCAGCAGTTTTGGCGGGATAGGGGAGCTGTTTTTT.

V gene TRBV6-5 combines with J gene TRBJ1-1; TRBD1 agrees at 8 bases. Germline trimming cut 0 bases from V and 5 bases from J; bases unmatched to any gene: 5. The length of the CDR3 is 15 residues. Germline loops: CDR1 MNHEY, CDR2 SVGAGI. DNA of the CDR3: TGTGCCAGCAGTTACTCGACAGGGGCAGGGACTGAAGCTTTCTTT. It specifies CASSYSTGAGTEAFF.